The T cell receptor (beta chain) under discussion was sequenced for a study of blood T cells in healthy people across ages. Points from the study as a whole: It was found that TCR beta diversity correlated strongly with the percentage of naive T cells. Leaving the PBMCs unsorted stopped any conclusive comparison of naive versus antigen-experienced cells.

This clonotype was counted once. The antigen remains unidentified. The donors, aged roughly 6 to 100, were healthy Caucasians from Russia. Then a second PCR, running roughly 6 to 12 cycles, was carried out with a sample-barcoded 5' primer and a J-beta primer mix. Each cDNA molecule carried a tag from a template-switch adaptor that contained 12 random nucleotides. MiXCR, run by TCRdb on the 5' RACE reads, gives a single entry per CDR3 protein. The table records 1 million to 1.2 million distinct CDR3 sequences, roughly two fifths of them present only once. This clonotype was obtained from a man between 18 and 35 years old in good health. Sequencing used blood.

The CDR3 loop reads CAWSGGGDNQPQHF. DNA of the CDR3: TGTGCCTGGAGTGGAGGGGGGGATAATCAGCCCCAGCATTTT. The chain employs TRBV30 and TRBJ1-5; D perhaps matches TRBD1 (6 bases). The CDR3 loop spans 14 amino acids. The V end lost 1 base, the J end lost 4 bases, and 11 bases lay between the germline ends. Germline V gene lookup returns CDR1 GTSNPN and CDR2 SVGIG (reference sequence).